The 30 T cell receptor beta chains presented below share a single source sample, sequenced in a study of T cells in Graves' hyperthyroidism and ophthalmopathy (dated by TCRdb to 2018 to 2020). Libraries were prepared through multiplex PCR. Sequencer: Illumina HiSeq 2000. Amplification of TCR beta CDR3 regions was carried out from RNA transcripts. For the first round of RT-PCR on the TCR CDR3, the HTBI primer set was used together with the Qiagen OneStep RT-PCR kit. TCRdb reworked the public reads: Q25 trimming with fastp, MiXCR clone assembly, productive beta chains retained. Entries that share a CDR3 protein sequence are merged under the most common genes and DNA. The sample profile shows 620,000 or so distinct CDR3 sequences; about 14% of them were found once. The ten largest clones capture around 13% of the sample. Sequenced sample: blood. These receptors came from a woman aged 50 to 60 with Graves' ophthalmopathy.

CDR3 in amino acids: CASSSGSGGNEQFF. The CDR3 nucleotides read TGTGCCAGCAGTTCGGGTTCAGGGGGGAATGAGCAGTTCTTC. The chain links TRBV12-3 or TRBV12-4 to TRBJ2-1; a possible D gene is TRBD1 (7 bases). Trimming removed 4 bases at V and 7 bases at J, with 14 bases between. The CDR3 covers 14 residues.

This clonotype was counted a few times. V and J are TRBV7-3 and TRBJ1-4; a weak D match, TRBD1 (6 bases). The length of the CDR3 is 15 residues. The V end was cut by 5 bases, the J end by 6 bases, with 16 bases between. Germline V gene sequence: CDR1 SGHTA, CDR2 FQGTGA. This chain's CDR3 is CASSPAGAGDEKLFF. In DNA form, the CDR3 reads TGTGCCAGCAGCCCCGCGGGGGCAGGGGATGAAAAACTGTTTTTT.

This clonotype was recorded at least ten times. The chain combines TRBV11-3 with TRBJ1-1; D is perhaps TRBD1 (6 bases). CDR1 SGHNT and CDR2 YENEEA come from the germline V gene. The CDR3 is 14 residues long. Trimming removed 5 bases at V and 0 bases at J, with 10 bases between. The chain's CDR3 is CASSGDTMNTEAFF. The CDR3 nucleotides read TGTGCCAGCAGCGGGGACACTATGAACACTGAAGCTTTCTTT.

This clonotype was detected ten times or more. The CDR3, as DNA: TGTGCCAGCAGAACAACAGGGGACAGCTATGGCTACACCTTC. Encoded protein: CASRTTGDSYGYTF. This sequence joins TRBV6-1 and TRBJ1-2, with TRBD1 matching over 7 bases. Germline CDR1 is MNHNS and CDR2 is SASEGT. J gave up 4 bases and V 6 bases, and 8 bases lay outside the gene matches. This CDR3 is built from 14 residues.

The gene calls are TRBV6-1 and TRBJ2-3, with TRBD1 identical over 7 bases. Germline CDR1 and CDR2: MNHNS and SASEGT. V lost 3 bases to trimming and J lost 2 bases; unmatched junction nucleotides: 5. The CDR3 totals 15 residues. The CDR3 is CASSEGQGDTDTQYF. The CDR3 bases are TGTGCCAGCAGTGAGGGGCAGGGGGACACAGATACGCAGTATTTT.

Comments on this clonotype: At one end the junction does not follow the germline gene, possibly because of a read error. The V gene is TRBV6-2 or TRBV6-3, the J gene TRBJ2-1; no clear D gene. CDR3 length equals 14 residues. CDR1 and CDR2 (germline): MNHEY, SVGEGT. Here the CDR3 reads CASSYSSSYNGQFF. Here the CDR3 DNA reads TGTGCCAGCAGTTACTCGAGCAGCTACAATGGGCAGTTCTTC.

This clonotype was picked up a small number of times. The chain has TRBV12-5 and TRBJ2-7; D remains unclear. This CDR3 is 12 amino acids long. Germline CDR1 LGHNT, CDR2 FRNRAP. The V and J ends lost 0 bases and 6 bases respectively, with 6 bases between them. CDR3 amino acids: CASGLVMSEQYF. The CDR3 DNA reads as TGTGCTAGTGGTTTGGTCATGTCCGAGCAGTACTTC.

The chain combines TRBV29-1 with TRBJ2-4; a weak D match, TRBD2 (6 bases). The V end was cut by 0 bases, the J end by 2 bases, with 23 bases between. Per germline, CDR1 SQVTM and CDR2 ANQGSEA. The CDR3 consists of 19 residues. CDR3 region: CSVEDRGGVYLLPKNIQYF. In DNA form, the CDR3 reads TGCAGCGTTGAAGATCGTGGCGGGGTTTATTTGTTACCCAAAAACATTCAGTACTTC.

This clonotype was counted only a few times. The chain links TRBV5-1 to TRBJ2-3; D perhaps matches TRBD2 (5 bases). This CDR3 contains 14 residues. Germline assignment: CDR1 SGHRS and CDR2 YFSETQ. V was shortened by 4 bases and J by 0 bases, with 9 bases between the two germline ends. CDR3 loop: CASSQRFSTDTQYF. CDR3 bases: TGCGCCAGCAGCCAGCGGTTTAGCACAGATACGCAGTATTTT.

In its sample, this clonotype was seen a few times. J is TRBJ2-1 and V is TRBV29-1; TRBD2 matches at 9 bases. This CDR3 spans 14 amino acids. Trimming took 4 bases from V and 7 from J; bases not matched to a gene: 8. CDR1 is SQVTM and CDR2 is ANQGSEA in the germline V gene. CDR3 in DNA: TGCAGCGTTGTTTTAGCGGGAGTGGGGAATGAGCAGTTCTTC. This translates into CSVVLAGVGNEQFF.

This clonotype was seen repeatedly, ten times or more. The junction differs from germline at one of its ends, possibly a read error. This CDR3 is CASSQPTNSYEQYF. The CDR3 DNA is TGCGCCAGCAGCCAACCGACCAACAGCTACGAGCAGTACTTC. This sequence joins TRBV12-3 or TRBV12-4 and TRBJ2-7; D gene unclear. CDR3 length equals 14 residues.

This clonotype was counted many times. The rearrangement joins TRBV7-2 to TRBJ1-5; D is unclear. V was trimmed by 2 bases and J by 3 bases, leaving 11 bases between them. The CDR3 covers 15 residues. Germline V lookup: CDR1 SGHTA, CDR2 FQGNSA. The CDR3 coding sequence is TGTGCCAGCAGCTTACTCAAGGGAAACAATCAGCCCCAGCATTTT. Translating gives CASSLLKGNNQPQHF.

The chain is built from TRBV19 and TRBJ1-4; D not resolved. Germline CDR1 reads LNHDA; CDR2 reads SQIVND (reference sequence). V lost 3 bases and J lost 4, with 6 bases in between. The CDR3 runs 13 residues. The CDR3 loop is CASSISDNEKLFF. The CDR3, as DNA: TGTGCCAGTAGTATCAGCGATAATGAAAAACTGTTTTTT.

This clonotype was detected many times. The chain links TRBV4-1 to TRBJ2-7; 9 bases agree with TRBD1. Germline V lookup: CDR1 MGHRA, CDR2 YSYEKL. The length of the CDR3 is 16 residues. V shed 4 bases, J shed 1 base, and the junction held 8 bases outside the gene matches. Here the CDR3 reads CASSLPDRGKSYEQYF. CDR3 coding DNA: TGCGCCAGCAGCCTACCAGACAGGGGGAAGTCCTACGAGCAGTACTTC.

This clonotype was counted once. A much larger clone differs by one base, so this may be a read error. The chain has TRBV7-3 and TRBJ1-2; 10 bases match TRBD1. Germline V gene data show CDR1 as SGHTA and CDR2 as FQGTGA. J lost 4 bases, V lost 5 bases, and 7 bases had no gene match. This CDR3 region has 15 residues. DNA for the CDR3: TGTGCCAGCAGCGACGGGACAGGGGTACCCTATGGCTACACCTTC. Translation gives CASSDGTGVPYGYTF.

The sample holds many counts of this clonotype. The chain uses TRBV7-6 and TRBJ2-1; 11 bases fit TRBD2. In germline, CDR1 is SGHVS, CDR2 FNYEAQ. The CDR3 runs 20 residues. The J segment lost 1 base and the V segment lost 5 bases, leaving 16 bases of the junction unmatched. The CDR3 nucleotides read TGTGCCAGCAGCGTATCTAGCGGGAGGACTTACCGTACATCCTACAATGAGCAGTTCTTC. This gives the protein CASSVSSGRTYRTSYNEQFF.

This clonotype showed up many times. This chain uses TRBV12-5 with TRBJ2-2; D might be TRBD1 or TRBD2, each matching 5 bases. V lost 4 bases and J 7 bases, leaving 13 bases between the germline ends. The length of the CDR3 is 14 residues. Germline CDR1 is LGHNT and CDR2 is FRNRAP. CDR3 in amino acids: CASGSHFGGGELFF. The CDR3 nucleotides are TGTGCTAGTGGTTCCCACTTTGGGGGCGGGGAGCTGTTTTTT. The variable domain in full, with the rest retrieved from reference TRBV12-5 and TRBJ2-2, is DARVTQTPRHKVTEMGQEVTMRCQPILGHNTVFWYRQTMMQGLELLAYFRNRAPLDDSGMPKDRFSAEMPDATLATLKIQPSEPRDSAVYFCASGSHFGGGELFFGEGSRLTVL.

This clonotype was seen at least ten times. The gene calls are TRBV7-2 and TRBJ2-3; no reliable D call. CDR3 size: 14 residues. The ends were cut back, 5 bases at V and 2 bases at J, with 11 bases in the middle. Germline CDR1 and CDR2: SGHTA and FQGNSA. CDR3 coding DNA: TGTGCCAGCAGCAGCCGACCCGTCACAGATACGCAGTATTTT. It yields the protein CASSSRPVTDTQYF.

In its sample, this clonotype was seen many times. The chain couples TRBV6-2 or TRBV6-3 to TRBJ2-7, with TRBD1 matching 9 bases. The germline CDR1 and CDR2 sequences are MNHEY and SVGEGT. This CDR3 has 17 amino acids. V lost 7 bases and J lost 3; bases outside the gene matches: 16. The CDR3 nucleotides are TGTGCCAGCACCAAACTCTCCGGACAGGGGAAGAACTACGAGCAGTACTTC. Translation: CASTKLSGQGKNYEQYF.

This clonotype showed up many times. The chain carries TRBV20-1 and TRBJ1-4; TRBD1 agrees at 8 bases. This CDR3 has 16 residues. Germline V gene lookup returns CDR1 DFQATT and CDR2 SNEGSKA (reference sequence). CDR3 in DNA: TGCAAACACCGGGACAGGATTAAGGGTTGGAATGAAAAACTGTTTTTT. It translates to CKHRDRIKGWNEKLFF.

At least ten counts were recorded for this clonotype. J is TRBJ1-3 and V is TRBV28; D perhaps matches TRBD1 (6 bases). From germline, CDR1 is MDHEN and CDR2 SYDVKM. CDR3 length equals 16 residues. Trimming removed 6 bases from V and 0 bases from J, with 15 bases in between. The CDR3 sequence: CASSNSGQSSGNTIYF. For the CDR3, the DNA is TGTGCCAGCAGCAACTCAGGACAGAGCTCTGGAAACACCATATATTTT.

This clonotype occurred many times. The CDR3 DNA reads as TGCGCCAGCAGCTTGGAAGGGTACTACGAGCAGTACTTC. Residues: CASSLEGYYEQYF. The V and J genes are TRBV5-1 and TRBJ2-7; D is uncertain. The CDR3 contains 13 residues. V shed 0 bases and J shed 3 bases, with 7 bases lying between them. CDR1 SGHRS and CDR2 YFSETQ come from the germline V gene.

This clonotype was counted ten times or more. This rearrangement joins TRBV11-2 to TRBJ2-1, with D possibly called TRBD1 or TRBD2 (6 bases each). The germline V gene encodes CDR1 SGHAT and CDR2 FQNNGV. CDR3 length: 15 residues. The ends were cut back, 5 bases at V and 3 bases at J, with 14 bases in the middle. The CDR3 DNA reads as TGTGCCAGCAGCCCTACTAGGGGGGTCTACAATGAGCAGTTCTTC. Translation gives CASSPTRGVYNEQFF.

The sample holds many counts of this clonotype. The chain carries TRBV3-1 and TRBJ1-5; 12 nucleotides match TRBD1. CDR3 length: 16 residues. From germline, CDR1 is LGHDT and CDR2 YNNKEL (reference sequence). The trim removed 4 bases at V and 7 bases at J, leaving 8 bases unmatched. CDR3 nucleotide sequence: TGTGCCAGCAGCCCGGGGACAGGGGGCCGTATCCAGCCCCAGCATTTT. Translating it yields CASSPGTGGRIQPQHF. The full variable domain, its missing parts supplied by reference TRBV3-1 and TRBJ1-5, is DTAVSQTPKYLVTQMGNDKSIKCEQNLGHDTMYWYKQDSKKFLKIMFSYNNKELIINETVPNRFSPKSPDKAHLNLHINSLELGDSAVYFCASSPGTGGRIQPQHFGDGTRLSIL.

This clonotype was picked up many times. This chain joins TRBV28 and TRBJ2-7; 12 nucleotides match TRBD2. The V segment lost 6 bases and the J segment 5 bases; nucleotides outside the gene matches: 11. This CDR3 is built from 16 residues. The germline V gene encodes CDR1 MDHEN and CDR2 SYDVKM. CDR3 sequence (DNA): TGTGCCAGCAGCCTCGTCGGGACTAGCGGGTTCAACGAGCAGTACTTC. Residues: CASSLVGTSGFNEQYF.

This clonotype was seen more than once but under ten times. The chain joins TRBV20-1 to TRBJ1-2, with a tentative D call TRBD1 (5 bases). Trimming removed 1 base from V and 4 bases from J, with 16 bases in between. CDR1 and CDR2 from the germline V gene are DFQATT and SNEGSKA (reference sequence). The CDR3 sequence is 15 residues long. CDR3 loop: CSARVPLTVGYGYTF. The CDR3 DNA reads TGCAGTGCTAGAGTTCCCCTGACAGTCGGCTATGGCTACACCTTC.

This clonotype was counted only a few times. One end of the junction varies from germline; a read error may be responsible. The chain combines TRBV6-1 with TRBJ2-5, with 8 bases lining up with TRBD2. The CDR3 has 12 residues. Germline CDR1 is MNHNS and CDR2 is SASEGT. DNA of the CDR3: TGTACCAGCAGAGGACTAGCCGAGACCCAGTACTTC. Translated, it gives CTSRGLAETQYF.

This chain uses TRBV27 with TRBJ2-5; TRBD1 is a possible D gene (6 bases). Germline V gene data show CDR1 as MNHEY and CDR2 as SMNVEV (reference sequence). Between the trimmed V and J ends, which lost 6 bases and 3 bases, there was a span of 14 bases. The CDR3 sequence is 14 residues long. The CDR3 reads CASSPGVFKETQYF. The DNA of the CDR3 is TGTGCCAGCAGCCCAGGGGTTTTCAAAGAGACCCAGTACTTC.

This clonotype was picked up many times. The V and J genes are TRBV4-3 and TRBJ2-7; TRBD1 matches 7 bases. V was pared by 1 base and J by 4 bases, with 4 bases of the junction left unmatched. The CDR3 covers 14 residues. Looked up from germline, CDR1 is LGHNA and CDR2 is YSLEER. DNA for the CDR3: TGCGCCAGCAGCCAAGGACAGGGCGAGTACGAGCAGTACTTC. Amino acids: CASSQGQGEYEQYF.

This clonotype appeared many times. The chain links TRBV12-3 or TRBV12-4 to TRBJ1-2; a weak D match, TRBD1 (5 bases). The CDR3 is 13 amino acids. The V and J ends lost 5 bases and 13 bases respectively, with 20 bases between them. CDR3 loop: CASSLQRTGTSTF. As DNA, the CDR3 is TGTGCCAGCAGTCTCCAACGCACAGGTACCTCCACCTTC.